Sequencing of this T cell receptor beta chain was carried out in a study of siplizumab effects on memory and regulatory T cells. Study-level findings and limits: Greater diversity than memory cells seemed evident in naive T cells, which also appeared to be major alloresponse contributors. Only a minority of proliferating CD4+ or CD8+ clones had an assignable naive or memory phenotype, with roughly 75-95% lacking one. The study did not confirm that proliferating Tregs from siplizumab cultures were suppressive. Most alloreactive clones went unmapped to unstimulated subsets; only a minor fraction mapped.

CDR1 and CDR2 from the germline V gene are SGDLS and YYNGEE. The ends were cut back, 4 bases at V and 0 bases at J, with 12 bases in the middle. This CDR3 contains 15 residues. Remarks on this clone: Its matching antigen is unknown.

Produced via immunoSEQ multiplex PCR; TCRdb's table is partial and in-frame only. Altogether around 100,000 clones are present, over 90% being singletons, with the ten largest covering approximately 0.62%. The chain couples TRBV9 to TRBJ2-3, with D perhaps matching TRBD1 or TRBD2 (5 bases each). Sequencing used Tregs sorted from blood. The receptor was isolated from a human donor in good health. CDR3 coding DNA: TGTGCCAGCAGCTATAGGGACGGTAGCACAGATACGCAGTATTTT. This gives the protein CASSYRDGSTDTQYF.